The entry below gives a single T cell receptor beta chain sequence along with its context. Its specific antigen is unknown. Base quality data are lacking; no much larger clone is found one base away. This sample is part of a study of T cell repertoires and HLA-DP antigens (dated by TCRdb to the late 2010s). For the study in its entirety: The study used an in vitro model of CD4+ T cell alloreactivity in which transduced HeLa cells presented allogeneic HLA-DP. One alloantigen differed from self by one peptide-binding groove amino acid, whereas the other differed by ten, modelling structurally similar versus dissimilar alloantigens. Of the three donors, two were male and one was female, and their ages ranged from the 18-to-29 age band up to the 60-to-69 age band. Average DNA input was roughly 220 ng for sorted CD137+CD4+ samples, compared with approximately 1,300 ng for pre-culture CD4+ samples. The paper as a whole reports these results and caveats: The study was limited by having just a few donors, by relying on a non-physiological HeLa antigen-presenting system, and by using total CD4+ cells as responders. The naive and memory CD4+ repertoires were not analysed as separate populations. Clones undetected before culture had an average cumulative frequency of approximately 37% against one allele and 50.6% against the other. Sorted CD137+ cells showed similar clonality against both alloantigens, at 0.3 to 0.5, which was much higher than the 0.03 to 0.04 seen in pre-culture samples.

Untouched CD4+ T cells were isolated from Ficoll-separated PBMC through negative selection with magnetic beads, and an average purity of almost 98% was reached. Untouched CD4+ T cells were isolated from Ficoll-separated PBMC with magnetic beads, reaching approximately 98% purity with negligible CD8+ contamination. Peripheral blood mononuclear cells came from the buffy coats of a few healthy blood donors, who served as the study's donors. All three donors were CMV seronegative. The DNeasy Blood & Tissue Kit was used to extract genomic DNA. For each subject, genomic DNA from sorted CD137+CD4+ cells and from pre-culture CD4+ baseline samples underwent TCRB sequencing. TCRB CDR3 regions were amplified with the immunoSEQ multiplex PCR using forward primers for 54 TRBV segments and reverse primers for 13 TRBJ segments. Pre-culture CD4+ samples were sequenced at deep resolution with a target of 200,000 T cell genomes. Amplicons were sequenced on an Illumina HiSeq System, producing 87 bp reads covering the CDR3. Under the source paper's analysis protocol: Reads were corrected for PCR and sequencing errors, and CDR3 regions were defined by alignment to IMGT reference sequences. Synthetic template pools were used to estimate counts of templates and unique rearrangements. Clonality was computed by subtracting Pielou's evenness from 1. The Daley-Smith estimator was used to estimate richness. Morisita's index served as the measure of repertoire overlap. Clones present in cultured samples but not detected in the pre-culture repertoire of the same donor were defined as low-abundance clones. This immuneACCESS table, as held by TCRdb, lists in-frame sequences with V and J called but not all clones. Of the missing ones, under half trace to an unresolved V gene in checked studies; the others have no known cause. The V and J calls and clone size were taken over from that table, and D and trimming were inferred from the DNA. The sample table contains over 60,000 clones; only one count was recorded for 80% of them. The top ten constitute roughly 1.5% of the sample.

The junction shows trimming of 6 bases on V and 6 bases on J, and the gene matches do not reach 5 bases of it. Sequences MDHEN (CDR1) and SYDVKM (CDR2) are obtained from the germline V gene. From cysteine to phenylalanine, the CDR3 is 14 amino acids long. The sequence is cut down to CDR3 DNA, 42 bases in frame from base 1. This receptor was identified in a man aged 55 to 70 in good health and CMV-seronegative. The sequence joins TRBV28 to TRBJ1-6, and 7 bases in between align with TRBD1. Sequenced material: CD4+ T cells from PBMCs. For the CDR3, the sequence is CASRTGTVNSPLHF. The nucleotides read TGTGCCAGCAGAACCGGGACAGTTAATTCACCCCTCCACTTT.